The 27 T cell receptor beta chains below come from one sample, sequenced in a study of T cell responses to AZD1222 COVID-19 vaccine. Sequenced by immunoSEQ multiplex PCR; TCRdb stores in-frame clones only, minus some. Altogether roughly 96,000 clones are present, roughly 90% being singletons, with the ten largest covering under 30%. The specimen comprised peripheral blood, sampled on day 0 of AZD1222 vaccination. The origin of the receptors is an adult in good health.

This chain links TRBV29-1 with TRBJ2-2; maybe TRBD1 (7 bases). Germline V gene data show CDR1 as SQVTM and CDR2 as ANQGSEA. Trimming took off 6 bases at V and 3 bases at J, with 20 bases between the two ends. There are 16 residues in the CDR3. The CDR3 reads CSVGDKQGTHTGELFF. The CDR3, as DNA: TGCAGCGTGGGAGACAAACAGGGGACTCACACCGGGGAGCTGTTTTTT.

The chain links TRBV6-2 or TRBV6-3 to TRBJ1-5, with TRBD1 matching over 7 bases. Per the germline V gene, CDR1 is MNHEY and CDR2 is SVGEGT. The CDR3 sequence is 15 residues long. V was clipped by 0 bases and J by 5 bases; unmatched bases: 4. CDR3 amino acids: CASSYSGQGDQPQHF. DNA of the CDR3: TGTGCCAGCAGTTACTCGGGGCAGGGGGATCAGCCCCAGCATTTT.

This sequence joins TRBV19 and TRBJ2-2; TRBD2 agrees at 13 bases. Germline assignment: CDR1 LNHDA and CDR2 SQIVND (reference sequence). The CDR3 spans 18 residues. With 3 bases clipped from V and 3 bases from J, the junction kept 7 bases outside the gene matches. The CDR3 DNA reads TGTGCCAGTAGTATGGGCCTACTAGCGGGAGGGGACACCGGGGAGCTGTTTTTT. Protein: CASSMGLLAGGDTGELFF.

The chain employs TRBV28 and TRBJ2-7; TRBD2 might be the D (6 bases). The germline gives CDR1 MDHEN, CDR2 SYDVKM. This CDR3 has 13 residues. The V end was cut by 5 bases, the J end by 6 bases, with 14 bases between. The CDR3 nucleotides are TGTGCCAGCAGTCTCTGGGAGGAGGGCGAGCAGTACTTC. Translation gives CASSLWEEGEQYF.

The genes are TRBV7-3 and TRBJ2-5, with 10 bases fitting TRBD1. Trimming at V came to 5 bases and at J to 5 bases, leaving 5 bases not matched to a gene. The germline V gene has CDR1 SGHTA and CDR2 FQGTGA. The CDR3 covers 14 residues. CDR3 coding DNA: TGTGCCAGCAGCCTCGGGACAGGGGTGGAGACCCAGTACTTC. Translated, it gives CASSLGTGVETQYF. The variable domain in full, with the rest retrieved from reference TRBV7-3 and TRBJ2-5, is GAGVSQTPSNKVTEKGKYVELRCDPISGHTALYWYRQSLGQGPEFLIYFQGTGAADDSGLPNDRFFAVRPEGSVSTLKIQRTERGDSAVYLCASSLGTGVETQYFGPGTRLLVL.

V gene TRBV6-4 combines with J gene TRBJ2-1; 9 bases are a match to TRBD1. In germline, CDR1 is MRHNA, CDR2 SNTAGT. This CDR3 has 14 amino acids. Losses at the gene ends were 6 bases for V and 9 bases for J; bases not matched to a gene: 9. As DNA, the CDR3 is TGTGCCAGCAGACCGGGACAGGGTTTTGGTGAGCAGTTCTTC. Protein sequence: CASRPGQGFGEQFF.

A note on this clone: Its ends do not fully match the called genes, so a read error is possible. The chain has TRBV7-2 and TRBJ2-1, with TRBD2 matching 7 bases. Germline CDR1 is SGHTA and CDR2 is FQGNSA. The CDR3 is 13 amino acids. CDR3 sequence reads: CASSLAGLHLRIF. The CDR3 DNA sequence: TGTGCCAGCAGCTTAGCGGGACTACATCTCAGGATCTTC.

The DNA for the CDR3 is TGTGCCAGCAGCGGGAGTACCGGGGAGCTGTTTTTT. The encoded protein is CASSGSTGELFF. The chain is built from TRBV2 and TRBJ2-2; D possibly corresponds to TRBD2 (6 bases). This CDR3 is 12 amino acids long. The germline V gene has CDR1 SNHLY and CDR2 FYNNEI. Trimming took 6 bases from V and 5 from J, leaving 7 bases between them.

V gene TRBV27 combines with J gene TRBJ1-6; D might be TRBD1 (6 bases). The CDR3 runs 16 residues. Germline-derived CDR1 and CDR2 are MNHEY and SMNVEV (reference sequence). V was shortened by 0 bases and J by 7 bases, with 13 bases between the two germline ends. The CDR3: CASSLSGGTPNSPLHF. In nucleotides, the CDR3 is TGTGCCAGCAGTTTATCGGGAGGGACACCAAATTCACCCCTCCACTTT.

V usage is TRBV30 and J usage is TRBJ1-6, with no clear D. Germline V gene sequence: CDR1 GTSNPN, CDR2 SVGIG (reference sequence). Trimming stripped 2 bases from V and 0 bases from J, with 8 bases between. The CDR3 has 15 residues. The CDR3 bases are TGTGCCTGGAGTCGTCCAGTCTCCTATAATTCACCCCTCCACTTT. This translates into CAWSRPVSYNSPLHF.

This clone was found once. The chain couples TRBV3-1 (or the pseudogene TRBV3-2) to TRBJ1-3; D not certain. V gave up 4 bases and J gave up 3 bases, with 7 bases separating them. The CDR3 consists of 13 residues. Germline loops: CDR1 LGHDT, CDR2 YNNKEL (reference sequence). This CDR3 is CASSPDGGNTIYF. The CDR3 nucleotides are TGTGCCAGCAGCCCGGACGGTGGAAACACCATATATTTT.

The chain joins TRBV6-6 to TRBJ1-5; D might be TRBD1 (6 bases). Germline V gene data show CDR1 as MNHNY and CDR2 as SVGAGI (reference sequence). The germline V and J ends were trimmed by 11 bases and 7 bases, with 15 bases remaining between them. The CDR3 extends over 12 amino acids. The CDR3 coding sequence is TGTGCCGCCGGGGGGAGGGGGCAGCCCCAGCATTTT. Amino acid sequence: CAAGGRGQPQHF.

The chain uses TRBV7-2 and TRBJ1-5, with a possible D match to TRBD1 (6 bases). CDR1 is SGHTA, CDR2 FQGNSA, per germline. The length of the CDR3 is 15 residues. V lost 1 base and J lost 4, with 11 bases in between. This CDR3 is CASSLGSRGNQPQHF. The CDR3 region has the DNA TGTGCCAGCAGCTTAGGGTCCAGGGGTAATCAGCCCCAGCATTTT.

The V call is TRBV5-1, the J call TRBJ2-5; maybe TRBD2 (6 bases). The CDR3 has 13 residues. The germline V and J ends were trimmed by 7 bases and 2 bases, with 12 bases remaining between them. Per the germline V gene, CDR1 is SGHRS and CDR2 is YFSETQ. CDR3: CASRIAVQETQYF. The CDR3 region has the DNA TGCGCCAGCCGCATAGCGGTACAAGAGACCCAGTACTTC.

The chain carries TRBV7-9 and TRBJ1-2, with 10 positions matching TRBD1. Trimming removed 5 bases from V and 11 bases from J; junction bases left unmatched: 11. Germline loops: CDR1 SEHNR, CDR2 FQNEAQ (reference sequence). The CDR3 has 14 amino acids. CDR3: CASSLRTGGLSYTF. CDR3 bases: TGTGCCAGCAGCCTCCGGACAGGGGGGTTGTCGTACACCTTC.

This clone was counted a single time. A read error may produce the germline difference seen at one junction end. This sequence joins TRBV28 and TRBJ2-5; D not resolved. The V gene's germline CDR1 is MDHEN and CDR2 SYDVKM. This CDR3 is built from 13 residues. The DNA of the CDR3 is TGTGCCAGCAGATTATACCCCCAAGAGACCCAGTACTTC. Encoded protein: CASRLYPQETQYF.

This sequence joins TRBV11-2 and TRBJ2-1; weak D call: TRBD2 (6 bases). CDR1 is SGHAT and CDR2 is FQNNGV in the germline V gene. The CDR3 has 16 residues. V was cut by 0 bases and J by 0 bases, with 9 bases left in between. The CDR3 DNA sequence: TGTGCCAGCAGCTTAGATGGCGGGAACTCCTACAATGAGCAGTTCTTC. This gives the protein CASSLDGGNSYNEQFF.

V usage is TRBV28 and J usage is TRBJ1-2; 7 bases align to TRBD1. V trimming: 6 bases; J trimming: 8 bases; junction bases outside the gene matches: 9. The CDR3 consists of 13 residues. Germline V CDR1 and CDR2: MDHEN, SYDVKM. CDR3 in amino acids: CASSPQGTRGYTF. For the CDR3, the DNA is TGTGCCAGCAGCCCACAGGGGACCCGGGGCTACACCTTC.

This clone is a singleton in its sample. The chain recombines TRBV27 with TRBJ2-7, with 12 bases that match TRBD2. Germline-derived CDR1 and CDR2 are MNHEY and SMNVEV (reference sequence). V lost 5 bases and J lost 5; bases outside the gene matches: 10. The CDR3 has 16 amino acids. CDR3 sequence: CASSALAGGSRDEQYF. Here the CDR3 DNA reads TGTGCCAGCAGTGCGCTAGCGGGAGGGTCCAGGGACGAGCAGTACTTC.

V gene TRBV9 combines with J gene TRBJ2-7; TRBD2 matches at 9 bases. Unmatched junction bases numbered 6, after V lost 3 bases and J lost 2 bases. Germline assignment: CDR1 SGDLS and CDR2 YYNGEE. This CDR3 contains 15 residues. Here the CDR3 reads CASSARLADTYEQYF. CDR3 bases: TGTGCCAGCAGCGCCAGACTAGCGGATACCTACGAGCAGTACTTC.

The chain is built from TRBV7-2 and TRBJ1-3, with a possible D match to TRBD1 (6 bases). V was clipped by 3 bases and J by 0 bases, with 12 bases between them. This CDR3 has 16 residues. Germline assignment: CDR1 SGHTA and CDR2 FQGNSA. For the CDR3, the DNA is TGTGCCAGCAGCTTTTCCGGGACATCCTCTGGAAACACCATATATTTT. This gives the protein CASSFSGTSSGNTIYF.

This clone has just one count. The V gene is TRBV18, the J gene TRBJ2-2, with 9 bases identical to TRBD1. J was trimmed by 5 bases and V by 3 bases; bases with no gene match: 7. Germline assignment: CDR1 KGHSH and CDR2 LQKENI. The CDR3 is 16 amino acids. CDR3 coding DNA: TGTGCCAGCTCACCCTCCGGGACAGGGAGTACCGGGGAGCTGTTTTTT. This codes for CASSPSGTGSTGELFF.

CDR3 nucleotides: TGTGCCAGCAGCTTCACCCCAGAAGAGACCCAGTACTTC. It yields the protein CASSFTPEETQYF. The chain recombines TRBV7-2 with TRBJ2-5, with no clear D. The CDR3 spans 13 residues. With 3 bases removed from V and 3 bases from J, the gap between germline ends came to 8 bases. Germline V lookup: CDR1 SGHTA, CDR2 FQGNSA.

The V call is TRBV19, the J call TRBJ1-6; D is ambiguous. CDR3 size: 13 residues. Germline CDR1 LNHDA, CDR2 SQIVND (reference sequence). V was cut by 7 bases and J by 7 bases, with 11 bases left in between. CDR3 amino acids: CASKINENSPLHF. CDR3 coding DNA: TGTGCCAGTAAGATTAATGAGAATTCACCCCTCCACTTT.

The chain joins TRBV6-5 to TRBJ1-6; tentatively, D is TRBD1 (6 bases). Germline CDR1 reads MNHEY; CDR2 reads SVGAGI. This CDR3 is built from 14 residues. V lost 8 bases and J lost 17, with 25 bases in between. This CDR3 reads CASLSTGIFRRFHF. The CDR3 nucleotides read TGTGCCAGCCTATCGACAGGCATCTTTAGACGATTCCACTTT.

The rearrangement joins TRBV6-6 to TRBJ2-5; 8 nucleotides align to TRBD1. The ends lost 5 bases at V and 5 bases at J; junction bases unmatched: 7. The length of the CDR3 is 14 residues. Germline assignment: CDR1 MNHNY and CDR2 SVGAGI (reference sequence). CDR3 DNA sequence: TGTGCCAGCAGTAGCACAGGGGGGACGGAGACCCAGTACTTC. This sequence encodes CASSSTGGTETQYF.

The chain links TRBV28 to TRBJ1-2; D not certain. Trimming shortened V by 2 bases and J by 5 bases, and 6 bases separated the two germline ends. The CDR3 has 12 residues. Germline V gene sequence: CDR1 MDHEN, CDR2 SYDVKM. The CDR3 is CASSLNQYGYTF. DNA for the CDR3: TGTGCCAGCAGTTTAAATCAGTATGGCTACACCTTC.